This T cell receptor (beta chain) was captured by sequencing in a study of early T cells in non-severe SARS-CoV-2 infection. Study context: Sequencing used unsorted whole-blood bulk RNA, so chains lack pairing.

The CDR3 sequence is 15 residues long. CDR1 MNHNS and CDR2 SASEGT come from the germline V gene. V was clipped by 2 bases and J by 5 bases; unmatched bases: 5. General observations from the study: The matching step, a VDJdb search, favored anti-spike CD8 responses and missed private and CD4 specificities.

This clonotype came up many times. Its antigen remains unknown. Separate cDNA molecules each had unique molecular identifiers attached to them. MiXCR, run by TCRdb on the 5' RACE reads, gives a single entry per CDR3 protein. The sample includes around 30,000 distinct CDR3 sequences, 5.5% to 7% of them seen just once. The chain uses TRBV6-1 and TRBJ2-5; TRBD2 agrees at 10 bases. The material sequenced was whole blood. The TCR sequence derives from an adult who was a healthcare worker with PCR-confirmed SARS-CoV-2 infection or an uninfected control (not recorded which). CDR3 protein: CASSESSGGAETQYF. The CDR3 DNA follows: TGTGCCAGCAGTGAAAGCAGCGGGGGGGCCGAGACCCAGTACTTC.